The 29 T cell receptor beta chains below were found in one sample sequenced in a study of control samples from healthy donors and cancer patients. The method was immunoSEQ multiplex PCR; TCRdb's version includes in-frame clones alone and lacks a portion of them. The repertoire holds about 98,000 clones, with about 79% as singletons. Source material: blood. The receptor source for this set is a woman aged 25 to 45 in good health.

The chain combines TRBV5-4 with TRBJ2-3; no firm D call. The V end was cut by 4 bases, the J end by 0 bases, with 6 bases between. This CDR3 region has 13 residues. CDR1 and CDR2 from the germline V gene are SGHNT and YYREEE (reference sequence). This CDR3 is CASSLLSTDTQYF. The CDR3 DNA is TGTGCCAGCAGCCTTTTAAGCACAGATACGCAGTATTTT.

The chain uses TRBV14 and TRBJ1-5, with a tentative D call TRBD1 (5 bases). Between the trimmed V and J ends, which lost 4 bases and 7 bases, there was a span of 20 bases. CDR3 length equals 16 residues. Germline V lookup: CDR1 SGHDN, CDR2 FVKESK. CDR3 sequence reads: CASSPRGAVGRQPQHF. The CDR3 DNA reads TGTGCCAGCAGCCCAAGGGGCGCCGTAGGGAGGCAGCCCCAGCATTTT. The full variable domain, with the rest looked up from reference TRBV14 and TRBJ1-5, is EAGVTQFPSHSVIEKGQTVTLRCDPISGHDNLYWYRRVMGKEIKFLLHFVKESKQDESGMPNNRFLAERTGGTYSTLKVQPAELEDSGVYFCASSPRGAVGRQPQHFGDGTRLSIL.

Turning to this clone: In the same sample, other DNA sequences code for this CDR3. Here the CDR3 DNA reads TGTGCCATCAGTGAGGACGGTAACTATGGCTACACCTTC. Amino acids: CAISEDGNYGYTF. The chain carries TRBV10-3 and TRBJ1-2; no clear D. The germline V gene encodes CDR1 ENHRY and CDR2 SYGVKD. The CDR3 has 13 amino acids. V was clipped by 2 bases and J by 1 base, with 5 bases between them.

The chain recombines TRBV5-6 with TRBJ1-1; D uncertain. The CDR3 is 14 amino acids. The germline V gene has CDR1 SGHDT and CDR2 YYEEEE. The V and J ends lost 5 bases and 1 base respectively, with 12 bases between them. CDR3 region: CASSLTVPNTEAFF. DNA of the CDR3: TGTGCCAGCAGTCTAACAGTCCCGAACACTGAAGCTTTCTTT.

The V call is TRBV9, the J call TRBJ1-2, with 9 bases lining up with TRBD1. Looked up from germline, CDR1 is SGDLS and CDR2 is YYNGEE. This CDR3 has 13 residues. V shed 4 bases and J 8 bases; nucleotides not matched to a gene: 6. CDR3 protein: CASSPQGASGYTF. The CDR3 DNA reads as TGTGCCAGCAGCCCACAGGGGGCGTCGGGCTACACCTTC.

The chain combines TRBV7-3 with TRBJ2-3, with a tentative D call TRBD2 (7 bases). Germline V gene data show CDR1 as SGHTA and CDR2 as FQGTGA. The V gene lost 1 base and the J gene lost 1 base, with 9 bases spanning the gap. The length of the CDR3 is 15 residues. The CDR3 bases are TGTGCCAGCAGCTTAAGCGGGGGCCGCACAGATACGCAGTATTTT. Its protein product is CASSLSGGRTDTQYF. Supplemented by reference TRBV7-3 and TRBJ2-3, the full variable domain reads GAGVSQTPSNKVTEKGKYVELRCDPISGHTALYWYRQSLGQGPEFLIYFQGTGAADDSGLPNDRFFAVRPEGSVSTLKIQRTERGDSAVYLCASSLSGGRTDTQYFGPGTRLTVL.

The chain carries TRBV9 and TRBJ2-2; D is uncertain. The V gene lost 4 bases and the J gene lost 0 bases, with 10 bases spanning the gap. Germline V gene lookup returns CDR1 SGDLS and CDR2 YYNGEE. This CDR3 is built from 15 residues. CDR3 protein: CASSSPHSNTGELFF. The CDR3 bases are TGTGCCAGCAGCTCACCACACTCGAACACCGGGGAGCTGTTTTTT.

The chain employs TRBV6-5 and TRBJ2-2; the D gene is possibly TRBD1 (5 bases). The CDR3 loop spans 16 amino acids. The V and J ends lost 4 bases and 2 bases respectively, with 14 bases between them. The germline V gene has CDR1 MNHEY and CDR2 SVGAGI. CDR3 nucleotides: TGTGCCAGCAGTTTGGGCAGACAGCGAAACACCGGGGAGCTGTTTTTT. It codes for CASSLGRQRNTGELFF.

The chain couples TRBV7-2 to TRBJ2-5, with 15 bases fitting TRBD2. The CDR3 extends over 18 amino acids. V was clipped by 5 bases and J by 4 bases; unmatched bases: 11. Germline lookup yields CDR1 SGHTA and CDR2 FQGNSA. The CDR3 DNA reads TGTGCCAGCAGCCTGATCGGACTAGCGGGGGGGCGCGGAGAGACCCAGTACTTC. The encoded protein is CASSLIGLAGGRGETQYF.

The V call is TRBV6-2 or TRBV6-3, the J call TRBJ2-7, with D possibly matching TRBD2 (5 bases). The CDR3 is 15 amino acids. CDR1 and CDR2 from the germline V gene are MNHEY and SVGEGT. Trimming pared 2 bases from V and 12 bases from J, leaving 23 bases between. The CDR3 spells CASSYHIVPGRSPYF. DNA for the CDR3: TGTGCCAGCAGTTACCACATAGTGCCGGGGAGATCTCCGTACTTC.

This chain links TRBV7-2 with TRBJ2-1; TRBD2 aligns across 7 bases. CDR1 is SGHTA and CDR2 is FQGNSA in the germline V gene. This CDR3 contains 14 residues. The V and J ends lost 8 bases and 3 bases, in that order; junction bases with no gene match: 7. CDR3 nucleotide sequence: TGTGCCAGCTTTGAGTGGGGGGGCTACAATGAGCAGTTCTTC. It specifies CASFEWGGYNEQFF.

The V gene is TRBV6-5, the J gene TRBJ1-1; 10 bases map to TRBD1. With V trimmed by 6 bases and J by 6 bases, 10 bases remained unmatched. The germline V gene has CDR1 MNHEY and CDR2 SVGAGI. The CDR3 loop spans 15 amino acids. The CDR3 DNA reads TGTGCCAGCAGACCCGGGACAGGGGCAGGGGCTGAAGCTTTCTTT. The encoded protein is CASRPGTGAGAEAFF.

CDR3 region: CASSVSTGQGQPQHF. CDR3 DNA sequence: TGTGCCAGCAGTGTATCGACAGGGCAGGGTCAGCCCCAGCATTTT. The rearrangement uses TRBV2 and TRBJ1-5; 7 bases are a match to TRBD1. This CDR3 spans 15 amino acids. The V segment lost 4 bases and the J segment 6 bases; nucleotides outside the gene matches: 9. Germline CDR1 reads SNHLY; CDR2 reads FYNNEI.

V gene TRBV5-1 combines with J gene TRBJ1-1, with D perhaps matching TRBD1 (5 bases). V was shortened by 4 bases and J by 8 bases, with 21 bases between the two germline ends. Per germline, CDR1 SGHRS and CDR2 YFSETQ. This CDR3 region has 15 residues. In DNA, the CDR3 is TGCGCCAGCAGCGGGGGAGGACATCCACTTCTGGAAGCTTTCTTT. Amino acids: CASSGGGHPLLEAFF.

The J gene is TRBJ1-6, the V gene TRBV5-4, with 10 bases aligning to TRBD1. CDR1 and CDR2 (germline): SGHNT, YYREEE (reference sequence). The CDR3 sequence is 16 residues long. The trim removed 0 bases at V and 9 bases at J, leaving 6 bases unmatched. The CDR3 spells CASSLGKGTGVSPLHF. The CDR3 DNA sequence: TGTGCCAGCAGCTTGGGGAAGGGGACAGGGGTTTCACCCCTCCACTTT.

This chain uses TRBV6-1 with TRBJ2-3; D is tentatively TRBD1 or TRBD2 (5 bases each). Germline assignment: CDR1 MNHNS and CDR2 SASEGT. The germline V and J ends were trimmed by 2 bases and 1 base, with 16 bases remaining between them. The CDR3 spans 17 residues. The CDR3 DNA sequence: TGTGCCAGCAGTGAACTGGGACCACCTCTCCGCACAGATACGCAGTATTTT. Translated: CASSELGPPLRTDTQYF.

The rearrangement joins TRBV9 to TRBJ2-5; TRBD2 agrees at 9 bases. Germline V lookup: CDR1 SGDLS, CDR2 YYNGEE. The junction had 8 bases not matched to a gene; V was cut back by 4 bases and J by 4 bases. The CDR3 has 15 amino acids. CDR3 bases: TGTGCCAGCAGCTCTGGCGGGGGGGCCGGAGAGACCCAGTACTTC. Translating it yields CASSSGGGAGETQYF.

As concerns this clone: Germline and junction disagree at one end, which may indicate a read error. The V gene is TRBV25-1, the J gene TRBJ2-7, with D perhaps TRBD1 (6 bases). This CDR3 has 11 amino acids. Germline CDR1 MGHDK, CDR2 SYGVNS. Here the CDR3 DNA reads TGTGCCTCAGGGGCCTCCCACGAGCAGTACTTC. It encodes CASGASHEQYF.

The rearrangement links TRBV3-1 (or the pseudogene TRBV3-2) to TRBJ2-2; 8 positions agree with TRBD2. The CDR3 has 15 residues. Germline CDR1 reads LGHDT; CDR2 reads YNNKEL (reference sequence). The trim removed 6 bases at V and 6 bases at J, leaving 9 bases unmatched. CDR3 protein: CASRKSGGVAGELFF. The DNA of the CDR3 is TGTGCCAGCAGGAAAAGCGGGGGAGTAGCCGGGGAGCTGTTTTTT.

This chain uses TRBV6-2 or TRBV6-3 with TRBJ2-3; 11 bases agree with TRBD2. V was clipped by 2 bases and J by 4 bases; unmatched bases: 8. The germline gives CDR1 MNHEY, CDR2 SVGEGT. This CDR3 is 17 amino acids long. As DNA, the CDR3 is TGTGCCAGCAGTTACGGGGTTTCGGGACTAGCGGCAGATACGCAGTATTTT. This codes for CASSYGVSGLAADTQYF.

A single count supports this clone. This sequence joins TRBV6-1 and TRBJ2-1, with 7 bases fitting TRBD1. After removal of 3 bases from V and 9 bases from J, the junction contained 8 bases not matched to a gene. Germline V CDR1 and CDR2: MNHNS, SASEGT. The CDR3 is 14 amino acids. CDR3 sequence reads: CASSETGPAGEQFF. CDR3 coding DNA: TGTGCCAGCAGTGAGACAGGGCCGGCGGGTGAGCAGTTCTTC.

The V gene is TRBV29-1, the J gene TRBJ2-7; TRBD2 matches 7 bases. Germline V gene sequence: CDR1 SQVTM, CDR2 ANQGSEA. The CDR3 is made up of 16 amino acids. The CDR3 sequence is CRERERGTPQGNEQYF. The DNA for the CDR3 is TGCAGGGAAAGGGAGCGGGGCACCCCCCAAGGCAACGAGCAGTACTTC.

CDR3: CASKSGTLYGYTF. Here the CDR3 DNA reads TGTGCCTCCAAATCCGGGACTTTATATGGCTACACCTTC. This chain uses TRBV30 with TRBJ1-2; D may be TRBD1 (5 bases). V was trimmed by 7 bases and J by 5 bases, leaving 17 bases between them. The CDR3 loop spans 13 amino acids. Germline CDR1 is GTSNPN and CDR2 is SVGIG (reference sequence).

The rearrangement joins TRBV6-5 to TRBJ1-3; TRBD1 matches at 7 bases. V lost 8 bases to trimming and J lost 0 bases; unmatched junction nucleotides: 4. Germline CDR1 is MNHEY and CDR2 is SVGAGI. The CDR3 has 14 amino acids. The CDR3 DNA is TGTGCCAGCGACAGGGTGTACTCTGGAAACACCATATATTTT. This sequence encodes CASDRVYSGNTIYF.

This clone came up a few times. The genes are TRBV5-1 and TRBJ1-1; 7 bases align to TRBD1. Per the germline V gene, CDR1 is SGHRS and CDR2 is YFSETQ. The CDR3 runs to 14 residues. V shed 5 bases and J 1 base; nucleotides not matched to a gene: 5. The CDR3 region is CASRDRIANTEAFF. CDR3 coding DNA: TGCGCCAGCAGGGACAGGATAGCGAACACTGAAGCTTTCTTT.

The J gene is TRBJ2-2, the V gene TRBV2; D gene unclear. The V end was cut by 4 bases, the J end by 6 bases, with 3 bases between. The CDR3 contains 11 residues. CDR1 is SNHLY, CDR2 FYNNEI, per germline. DNA of the CDR3: TGTGCCAGCAGTGGGGCCGGGGAGCTGTTTTTT. Translating it yields CASSGAGELFF. Combining the CDR3 with reference TRBV2 and TRBJ2-2 gives the whole variable domain EPEVTQTPSHQVTQMGQEVILRCVPISNHLYFYWYRQILGQKVEFLVSFYNNEISEKSEIFDDQFSVERPDGSNFTLKIRSTKLEDSAMYFCASSGAGELFFGEGSRLTVL.

The chain links TRBV9 to TRBJ2-6; 7 bases match TRBD1. The CDR3 runs to 15 residues. Trimming cost V 3 bases and J 3 bases; bases outside gene matches: 3. Germline CDR1 SGDLS, CDR2 YYNGEE. CDR3 sequence: CASSERGHGANVLTF. The DNA for the CDR3 is TGTGCCAGCAGCGAAAGGGGGCATGGGGCCAACGTCCTGACTTTC.

The chain employs TRBV5-1 and TRBJ2-1; tentative D call: TRBD1 (6 bases). Germline V gives CDR1 SGHRS, CDR2 YFSETQ. V lost 1 base to trimming and J lost 5 bases, with 13 bases between them. The CDR3 covers 15 residues. CDR3 region: CASSLPRQDDNEQFF. The DNA for the CDR3 is TGCGCCAGCAGCTTGCCGCGACAGGACGACAATGAGCAGTTCTTC.

The J gene is TRBJ1-3, the V gene TRBV9, with D perhaps TRBD1 (5 bases). The germline V and J ends were trimmed by 4 bases and 4 bases, with 15 bases remaining between them. CDR3 length: 15 residues. From germline, CDR1 is SGDLS and CDR2 YYNGEE. The CDR3 region is CASSSTGGRGNTIYF. The DNA of the CDR3 is TGTGCCAGCAGCTCAACCGGGGGAAGAGGAAACACCATATATTTT.